The present entry profiles one T cell receptor (beta chain) with its context. The CDR3 has 15 amino acids. The V end was cut by 11 bases, the J end by 0 bases, with 19 bases between. Germline CDR1 reads LNHDA; CDR2 reads SQIVND (reference sequence). The source of the sample is a study of blood T cell repertoires in COVID-19. Study-wide background: There were acute and convalescent COVID-19 samples, and they came from the United States, Italy and Spain.

Original handling: Counts of nucleated cells, estimated from reference gene primer amplification, were obtained. The data were produced by immunoSEQ multiplex PCR, yet TCRdb's version contains in-frame clones alone and is incomplete. D and trimming were read from the DNA, whereas the V and J calls and clone size are those reported in that table. The sample holds more than 200,000 clones, more than 70% seen once. Sequenced input: peripheral blood. This receptor was identified in a woman in her sixties or seventies with acute or convalescent COVID-19. The chain couples TRBV19 to TRBJ1-1, with a weak D call TRBD1 (6 bases). The CDR3 region has the DNA TGTGCCGTCGCCAGGGGTGAGGGGATGAACACTGAAGCTTTCTTT. The encoded protein is CAVARGEGMNTEAFF.